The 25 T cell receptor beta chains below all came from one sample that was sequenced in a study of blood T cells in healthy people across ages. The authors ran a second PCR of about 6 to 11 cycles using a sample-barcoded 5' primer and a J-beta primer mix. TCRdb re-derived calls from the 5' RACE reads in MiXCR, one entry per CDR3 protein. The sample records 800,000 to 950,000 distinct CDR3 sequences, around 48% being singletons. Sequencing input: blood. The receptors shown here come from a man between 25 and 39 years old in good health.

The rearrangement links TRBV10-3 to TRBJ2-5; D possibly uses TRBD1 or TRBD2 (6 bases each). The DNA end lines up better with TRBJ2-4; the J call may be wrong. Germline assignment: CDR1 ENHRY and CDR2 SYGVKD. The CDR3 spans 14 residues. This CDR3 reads CAIRPAGGGDIQYF. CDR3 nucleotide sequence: TGTGCCATCAGACCCGCCGGGGGCGGGGACATTCAGTACTTC.

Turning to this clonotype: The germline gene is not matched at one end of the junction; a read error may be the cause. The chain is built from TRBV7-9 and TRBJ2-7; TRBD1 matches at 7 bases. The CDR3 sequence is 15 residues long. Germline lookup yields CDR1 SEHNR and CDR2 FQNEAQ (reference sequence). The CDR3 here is CAGSSRDSLSYEQYF. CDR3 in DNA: TGTGCCGGCAGCTCCCGGGACAGTCTCTCCTACGAGCAGTACTTC.

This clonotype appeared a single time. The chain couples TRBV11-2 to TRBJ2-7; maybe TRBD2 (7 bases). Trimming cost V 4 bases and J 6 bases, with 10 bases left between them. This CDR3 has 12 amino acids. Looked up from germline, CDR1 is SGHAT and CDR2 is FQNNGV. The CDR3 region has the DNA TGTGCCAGCAGCTACAGGGAGGGCGAGCAGTACTTC. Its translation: CASSYREGEQYF.

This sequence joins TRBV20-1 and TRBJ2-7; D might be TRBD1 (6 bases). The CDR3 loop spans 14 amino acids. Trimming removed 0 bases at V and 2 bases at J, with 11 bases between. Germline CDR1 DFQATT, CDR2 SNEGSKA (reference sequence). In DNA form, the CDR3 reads TGCAGTGCTAGAGATTCCGAGGGGGCCTACGAGCAGTACTTC. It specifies CSARDSEGAYEQYF.

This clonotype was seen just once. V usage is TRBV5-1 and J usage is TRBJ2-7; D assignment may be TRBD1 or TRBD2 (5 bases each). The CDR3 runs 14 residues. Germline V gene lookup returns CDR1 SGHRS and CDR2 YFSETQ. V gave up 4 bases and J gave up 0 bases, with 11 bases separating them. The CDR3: CASSATGTSYEQYF. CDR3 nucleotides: TGCGCCAGCAGCGCCACCGGGACCTCCTACGAGCAGTACTTC.

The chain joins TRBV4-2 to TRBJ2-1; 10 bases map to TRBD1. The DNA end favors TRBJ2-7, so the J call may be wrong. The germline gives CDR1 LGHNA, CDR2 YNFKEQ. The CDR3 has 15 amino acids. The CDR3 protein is CASSQGGQGTNEQYF. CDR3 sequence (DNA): TGTGCCAGCAGCCAAGGGGGACAGGGGACCAATGAGCAGTACTTC.

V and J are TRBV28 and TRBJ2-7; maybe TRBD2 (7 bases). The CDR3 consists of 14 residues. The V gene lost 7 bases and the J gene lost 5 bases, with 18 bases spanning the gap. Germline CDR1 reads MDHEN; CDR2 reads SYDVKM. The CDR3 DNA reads TGTGCCAGCACTTTTGGGGGGGCCAAGGACGAGCAGTACTTC. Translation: CASTFGGAKDEQYF. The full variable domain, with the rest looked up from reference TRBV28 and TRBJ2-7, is DVKVTQSSRYLVKRTGEKVFLECVQDMDHENMFWYRQDPGLGLRLIYFSYDVKMKEKGDIPEGYSVSREKKERFSLILESASTNQTSMYLCASTFGGAKDEQYFGPGTRLTVT.

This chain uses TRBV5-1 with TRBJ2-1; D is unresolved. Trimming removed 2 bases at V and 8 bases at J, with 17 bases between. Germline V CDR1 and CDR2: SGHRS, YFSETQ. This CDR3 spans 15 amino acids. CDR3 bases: TGCGCCAGCAGCTTTGTGGGCGCTGGTGGGGATGAGCAGTTCTTC. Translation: CASSFVGAGGDEQFF.

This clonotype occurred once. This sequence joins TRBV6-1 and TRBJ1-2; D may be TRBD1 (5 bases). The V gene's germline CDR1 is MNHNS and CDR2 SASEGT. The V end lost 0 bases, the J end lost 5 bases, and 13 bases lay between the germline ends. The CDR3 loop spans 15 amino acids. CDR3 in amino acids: CASSEALQGRYGYTF. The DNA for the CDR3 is TGTGCCAGCAGTGAAGCGCTTCAGGGAAGGTATGGCTACACCTTC.

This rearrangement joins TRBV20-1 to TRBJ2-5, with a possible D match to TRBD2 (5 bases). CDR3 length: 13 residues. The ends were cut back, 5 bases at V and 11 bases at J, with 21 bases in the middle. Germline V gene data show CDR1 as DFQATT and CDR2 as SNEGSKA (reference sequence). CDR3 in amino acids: CSAQRSDYNEQYF. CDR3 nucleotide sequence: TGCAGTGCTCAAAGGTCTGACTACAATGAGCAGTACTTC.

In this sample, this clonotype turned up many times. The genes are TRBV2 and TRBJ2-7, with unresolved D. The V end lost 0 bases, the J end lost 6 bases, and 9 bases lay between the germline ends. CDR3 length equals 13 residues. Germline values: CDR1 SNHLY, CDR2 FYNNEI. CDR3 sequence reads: CASSEARAGEQYF. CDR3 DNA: TGTGCCAGCAGTGAAGCTCGGGCAGGCGAGCAGTACTTC.

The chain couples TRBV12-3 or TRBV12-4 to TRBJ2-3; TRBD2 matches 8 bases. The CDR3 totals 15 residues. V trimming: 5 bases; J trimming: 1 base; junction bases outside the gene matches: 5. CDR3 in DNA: TGTGCCAGCAGTAGATATAGCGGGGGCACAGATACGCAGTATTTT. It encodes CASSRYSGGTDTQYF.

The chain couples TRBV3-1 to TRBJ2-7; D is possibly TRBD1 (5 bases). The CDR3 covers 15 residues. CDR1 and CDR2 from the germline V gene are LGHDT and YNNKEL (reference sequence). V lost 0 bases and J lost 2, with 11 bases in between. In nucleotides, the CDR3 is TGTGCCAGCAGCCAAGATCCTCCCAGGGCCTACGAGCAGTACTTC. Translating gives CASSQDPPRAYEQYF.

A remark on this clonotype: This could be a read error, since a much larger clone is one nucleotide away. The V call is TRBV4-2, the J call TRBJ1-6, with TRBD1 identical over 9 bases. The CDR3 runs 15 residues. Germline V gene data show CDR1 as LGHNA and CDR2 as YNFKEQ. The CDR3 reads CAGSQDPGQGSPLHF. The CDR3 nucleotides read TGTGCCGGCAGCCAAGATCCGGGACAGGGTTCACCCCTCCACTTT.

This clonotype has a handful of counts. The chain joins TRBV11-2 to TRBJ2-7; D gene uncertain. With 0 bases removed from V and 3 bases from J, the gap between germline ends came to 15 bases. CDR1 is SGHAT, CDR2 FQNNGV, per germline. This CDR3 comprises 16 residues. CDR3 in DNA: TGTGCCAGCAGCTTAGATGAACGATTCCAGGTCTACGAGCAGTACTTC. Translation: CASSLDERFQVYEQYF.

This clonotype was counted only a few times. This chain's CDR3 is CASSQLAGGRPSYNEQFF. The CDR3 region has the DNA TGCGCCAGCAGCCAATTAGCGGGGGGGCGGCCCTCCTACAATGAGCAGTTCTTC. The chain recombines TRBV4-3 with TRBJ2-1; TRBD2 matches at 11 bases. V lost 2 bases, J lost 0 bases, and 6 bases stayed unmatched. CDR1 is LGHNA and CDR2 is YSLEER in the germline V gene. CDR3 size: 18 residues.

The CDR3 loop reads CASNDALAGGYEQYF. CDR3 DNA sequence: TGTGCCAGCAACGACGCGCTGGCGGGGGGTTACGAGCAGTACTTC. The genes are TRBV28 and TRBJ2-7; 8 nucleotides align to TRBD2. This CDR3 is 15 amino acids long. The junction had 12 bases not matched to a gene; V was cut back by 7 bases and J by 4 bases. Germline assignment: CDR1 MDHEN and CDR2 SYDVKM.

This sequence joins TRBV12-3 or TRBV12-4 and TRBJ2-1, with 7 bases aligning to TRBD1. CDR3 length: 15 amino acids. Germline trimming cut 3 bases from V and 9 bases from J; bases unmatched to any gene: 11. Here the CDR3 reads CASSFKRTGGSEQFF. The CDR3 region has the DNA TGTGCCAGCAGTTTTAAGAGGACAGGAGGTAGTGAGCAGTTCTTC.

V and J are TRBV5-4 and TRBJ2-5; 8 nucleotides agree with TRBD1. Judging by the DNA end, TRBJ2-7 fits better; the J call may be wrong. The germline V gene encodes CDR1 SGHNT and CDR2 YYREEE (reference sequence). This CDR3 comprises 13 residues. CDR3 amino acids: CASSVQGAGEQYF. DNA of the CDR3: TGTGCCAGCAGCGTGCAGGGGGCTGGCGAGCAGTACTTC.

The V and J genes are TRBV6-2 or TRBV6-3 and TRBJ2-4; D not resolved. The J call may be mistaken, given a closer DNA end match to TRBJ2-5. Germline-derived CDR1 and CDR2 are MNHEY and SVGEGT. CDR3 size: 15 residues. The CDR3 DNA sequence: TGTGCCAGCAGTTACCGCCGGGCCTCCCAAGAGACCCAGTACTTC. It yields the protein CASSYRRASQETQYF.

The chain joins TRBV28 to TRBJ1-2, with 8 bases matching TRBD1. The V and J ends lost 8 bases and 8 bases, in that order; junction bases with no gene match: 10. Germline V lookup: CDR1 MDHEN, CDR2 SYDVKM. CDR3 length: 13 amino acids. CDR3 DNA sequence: TGTGCCAGCCTAAATGACAGGGGTCCAGGCTACACCTTC. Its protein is CASLNDRGPGYTF.

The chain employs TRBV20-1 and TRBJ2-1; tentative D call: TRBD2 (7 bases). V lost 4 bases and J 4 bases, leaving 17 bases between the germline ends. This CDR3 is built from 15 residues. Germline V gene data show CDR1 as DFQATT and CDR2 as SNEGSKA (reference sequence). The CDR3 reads CSATSEGGVYNEQFF. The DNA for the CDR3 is TGCAGTGCTACCTCTGAGGGGGGGGTATACAATGAGCAGTTCTTC.

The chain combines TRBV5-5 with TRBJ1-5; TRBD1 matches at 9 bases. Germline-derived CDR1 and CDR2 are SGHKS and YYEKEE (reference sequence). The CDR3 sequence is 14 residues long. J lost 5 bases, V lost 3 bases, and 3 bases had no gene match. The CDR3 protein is CASSWGQGDQPQHF. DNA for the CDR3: TGTGCCAGCAGCTGGGGACAGGGCGATCAGCCCCAGCATTTT.

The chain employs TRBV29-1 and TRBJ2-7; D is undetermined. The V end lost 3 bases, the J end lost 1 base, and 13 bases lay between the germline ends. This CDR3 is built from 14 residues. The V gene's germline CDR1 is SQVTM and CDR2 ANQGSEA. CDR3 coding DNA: TGCAGCGTTGAGTCCAACAGCAAGTCCTACGAGCAGTACTTC. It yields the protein CSVESNSKSYEQYF.

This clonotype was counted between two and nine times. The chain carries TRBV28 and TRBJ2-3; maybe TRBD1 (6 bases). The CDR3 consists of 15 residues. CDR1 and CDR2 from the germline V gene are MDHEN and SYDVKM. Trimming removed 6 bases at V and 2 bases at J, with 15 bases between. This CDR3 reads CASSTTGLTTDTQYF. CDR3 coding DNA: TGTGCCAGCAGCACCACAGGGTTAACCACAGATACGCAGTATTTT.